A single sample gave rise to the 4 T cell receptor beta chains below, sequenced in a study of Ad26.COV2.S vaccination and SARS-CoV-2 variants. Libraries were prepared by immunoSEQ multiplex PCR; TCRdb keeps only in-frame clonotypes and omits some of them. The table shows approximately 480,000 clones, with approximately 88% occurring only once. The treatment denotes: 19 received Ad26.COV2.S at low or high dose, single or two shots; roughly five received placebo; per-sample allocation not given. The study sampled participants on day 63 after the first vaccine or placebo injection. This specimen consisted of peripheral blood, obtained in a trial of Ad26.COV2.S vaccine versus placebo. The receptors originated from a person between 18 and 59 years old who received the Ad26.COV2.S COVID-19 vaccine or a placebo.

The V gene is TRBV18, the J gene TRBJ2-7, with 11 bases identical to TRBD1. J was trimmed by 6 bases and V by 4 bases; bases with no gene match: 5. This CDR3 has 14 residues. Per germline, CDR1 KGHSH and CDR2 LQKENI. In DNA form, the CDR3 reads TGTGCCAGCTCACTTGGACAGGGGGCGTCCGAGCAGTACTTC. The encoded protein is CASSLGQGASEQYF.

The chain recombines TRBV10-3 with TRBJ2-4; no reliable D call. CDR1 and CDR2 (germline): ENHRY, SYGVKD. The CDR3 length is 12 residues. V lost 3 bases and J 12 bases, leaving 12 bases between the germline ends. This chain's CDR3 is CAISEGLYAQYF. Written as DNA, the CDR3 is TGTGCCATCAGTGAAGGCCTCTATGCTCAGTACTTC.

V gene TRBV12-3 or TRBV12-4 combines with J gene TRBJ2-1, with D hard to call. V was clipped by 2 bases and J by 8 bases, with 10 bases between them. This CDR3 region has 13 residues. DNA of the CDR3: TGTGCCAGCAGTTTATCGGCCCGTGATGAGCAGTTCTTC. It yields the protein CASSLSARDEQFF.

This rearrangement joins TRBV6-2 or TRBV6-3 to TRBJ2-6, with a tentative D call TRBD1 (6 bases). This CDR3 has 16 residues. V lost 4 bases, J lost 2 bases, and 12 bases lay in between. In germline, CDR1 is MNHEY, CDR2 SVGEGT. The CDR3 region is CASSLQGGPGANVLTF. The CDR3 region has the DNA TGTGCCAGCAGTTTACAGGGTGGACCTGGGGCCAACGTCCTGACTTTC.